The clone carrying this TCR beta chain turned up a few times. The antigen is not known. The data were taken from a study of blood T cells in healthy people across ages. For the second PCR, which ran for 7 to 11 cycles, a sample-barcoded 5' primer and a J-beta primer mix were used. Researchers report that each sample yielded at least 2.5 million CDR3-containing paired-end reads. In TCRdb, the 5' RACE reads were re-called with MiXCR into one record per CDR3 protein. The sample records approximately 1,700,000 distinct CDR3 sequences, 39% being singletons. General study findings and limits: Any conclusive comparison of naive versus antigen-experienced cells was prevented by using unsorted PBMCs. Diversity was higher, and naive CD4+ cells more numerous, in long-lived donors than in aged donors.

Per germline, CDR1 LNHNV and CDR2 YYDKDF (reference sequence). CDR3 size: 14 residues. The V gene is TRBV15, the J gene TRBJ2-4; possibly TRBD1 for D (6 bases). TRBJ2-5 matches the DNA end more closely, so the J call is doubtful. Sequencing was performed on blood. This TCR was recovered from a human donor in good health. For the CDR3, the DNA is TGTGCCACCAGCCAACAGGGTATTCGAGAGACCCAGTACTTC. It yields the protein CATSQQGIRETQYF.